This T cell receptor (beta chain) was observed in a study of blood T cell repertoires in COVID-19. Background on the study: There were acute and convalescent COVID-19 samples, and they came from the United States, Italy and Spain. The analysed material was cDNA or gDNA that came from T cells, B-cell-depleted T cells, or PBMCs.

From germline, CDR1 is MNHEY and CDR2 SVGAGI. Trimming stripped 6 bases from V and 0 bases from J, with 11 bases between. The CDR3 is 14 residues long. The authors' processing: Amplification with reference gene primers provided the estimates of nucleated cell counts. Only in-frame clones appear in the TCRdb table, and some are missing; sequencing was by immunoSEQ multiplex PCR. D and trimming were read from the DNA, whereas the V and J calls and clone size are those reported in that table. The sample has 150,000 to 200,000 clones, around 86% seen once; the top ten hold under 10%. This clone was seen more than once but under ten times.

Sequencing was done on a sample of peripheral blood. The chain employs TRBV6-5 and TRBJ1-2; weak D call: TRBD1 (5 bases). The sequence came from a woman aged 65 to 85 with COVID-19, enrolled during active disease. CDR3 residues: CASSLQATNYGYTF. The CDR3 nucleotides read TGTGCCAGCAGCCTACAGGCCACTAACTATGGCTACACCTTC.